This note documents a single T cell receptor beta chain sequence. Its specificity is unknown. This CDR3 is built from 15 residues. Trimming cost V 4 bases and J 3 bases, with 14 bases left between them. The germline V gene has CDR1 SGHNT and CDR2 YENEEA. This entry belongs to a study of shared clonotypes between healthy human individuals. Profiling relied on immunoSEQ multiplex PCR, and the TCRdb table lists in-frame clones only, not all of them. The repertoire holds some 1,400,000 clones, with around 97% as singletons. Overall study findings and caveats: Exclusively blood specimens were collected; tissue repertoires likely differ.

The specimen was naive CD4+ T cells sorted from blood. Subset described: CD45RA+ positively selected. The receptor was derived from a man in his thirties or forties in good health. V usage is TRBV11-3 and J usage is TRBJ2-3, with D perhaps being TRBD1 or TRBD2 (5 bases each). In DNA, the CDR3 is TGTGCCAGCAGCTCTACAGGCGAGGGGACAGATACGCAGTATTTT. As protein: CASSSTGEGTDTQYF.